This is a list of T cell receptor beta chains from one sample in a study of siplizumab effects on memory and regulatory T cells. TCRdb keeps only in-frame clones here, not all; method: immunoSEQ multiplex PCR. The data contain 70,000 or so clones, about 90% of them seen just once; the ten biggest clones take up around 30%. The sample comprised CD8+ T cells sorted from blood. The receptors come from a human donor in good health. Each CDR3 is given with its conserved first and last residue.

j_gene | v_gene | CDR3aa
TRBJ1-1 | TRBV5-8 | CASSLGGGSPYEAFF
TRBJ2-3 | TRBV7-3 | CASSRTGGTDTQYF
TRBJ2-1 | TRBV7-8 | CASSLDFSYNEQFF
TRBJ2-7 | TRBV7-6 | CASSLARDGEYEQYF
TRBJ1-2 | TRBV6-4 | CASSDGIWGTDNWGYTF
TRBJ2-2 | TRBV19 | CASSIGGPTNTGELFF
TRBJ2-7 | TRBV4-1 | CASSHGQRGYEQYF
TRBJ2-4 | TRBV5-1 | CASSLYHLAESSSKNIQYF
TRBJ2-7 | TRBV7-8 | CASSPPPSGGPISYEQYF
TRBJ2-7 | TRBV10-3 | CAISGTSGESAYEQYF
TRBJ1-2 | TRBV19 | CASSIGASNYGYTF
TRBJ1-2 | TRBV7-9 | CASSTGPSNYGYTF
TRBJ1-1 | TRBV27 | CASSFHSPSNTEAFF
TRBJ1-2 | TRBV7-9 | CASSSRWGEGPNYGYTF
TRBJ2-7 | TRBV11-1 | CASSLDVLYEQYF
TRBJ2-1 | TRBV6-4 | CASSDGLLAGYNEQFF
TRBJ1-2 | TRBV30 | CAWRDSGEPGYTF
TRBJ2-1 | TRBV27 | CASSLQAHNEQFF
TRBJ2-7 | TRBV2 | CASSEVSGGGSWYEQYF
TRBJ1-1 | TRBV19 | CASSHSLNTEAFF
TRBJ2-3 | TRBV4-1 | CASTSGTSGADTQYF
TRBJ1-2 | TRBV6-4 | CASGQTGFGGYTF
TRBJ1-5 | TRBV27 | CASSLLGSNQPQHF
TRBJ2-7 | TRBV7-9 | CASSPDTYEQYF
TRBJ2-3 | TRBV7-9 | CAGRDGTSGHTDTQYF
TRBJ2-7 | TRBV7-9 | CASTQGTGLYEQYF
TRBJ2-7 | TRBV2 | CASIVSGMLHYEQYF
TRBJ2-1 | TRBV4-1 | CASSQEGGGFYNEQFF
TRBJ1-5 | TRBV19 | CASSVAGASNQPQHF
TRBJ2-7 | TRBV19 | CASRPSGGHYEQYF
TRBJ1-1 | TRBV7-6 | CASSPSTDMNTEAFF
TRBJ1-5 | TRBV27 | CASSEGTGRNQPQHF
TRBJ1-2 | TRBV4-1 | CASSQFPREGDGYTF
TRBJ2-7 | TRBV7-9 | CASSLVSGRAYEQYF
TRBJ1-1 | TRBV15 | CATSRGVIGEAFF
TRBJ2-1 | TRBV6-5 | CAGGSNRHEQFF
TRBJ2-1 | TRBV25-1 | CASSEWEISYNEQFF
TRBJ2-7 | TRBV7-9 | CASSPRDRSYEQYF
TRBJ2-2 | TRBV4-2 | CASSPVTGITGELFF
TRBJ1-2 | TRBV5-4 | CASSLVGQSYGYTF
TRBJ2-5 | TRBV14 | CASSETGGLETQYF
TRBJ2-3 | TRBV27 | CASSVLAREGPYTQYF
TRBJ2-5 | TRBV29-1 | CSVVPGSQETQYF
TRBJ2-2 | TRBV6-1 | CASRGGTTNTGELFF
TRBJ2-1 | TRBV7-3 | CASSSGLARHEQFF
TRBJ2-7 | TRBV5-6 | CASSFFSGGASEQYF
TRBJ1-5 | TRBV27 | CASSLSTYSNQPQHF
TRBJ2-7 | TRBV27 | CASSQGYEQYF
TRBJ1-1 | TRBV6-4 | CASSDSGETDPAFF
TRBJ2-1 | TRBV9 | CASHSGSPYNEQFF
TRBJ2-3 | TRBV5-8 | CASSHRAGPSTDTQYF
TRBJ1-3 | TRBV7-6 | CASSYLQGNTIYF
TRBJ1-3 | TRBV11-2 | CASSPSWGAFSGNTIYF
TRBJ1-5 | TRBV7-2 | CASSYRQGENQPQHF